A selection of T cell receptor beta chains follows, all from one sample in a study of response to subunit inactivated influenza vaccine. TCRdb fed the RT-PCR reads into MiXCR, producing one record per CDR3 protein. This table has 650,000 to 800,000 distinct CDR3 sequences, over 11% appearing once. This sample comprised PBMCs from blood, obtained approximately 15 days before vaccination. These receptors originate from a man aged 45 to 65 who received an inactivated influenza vaccine. The CDR3 runs from the conserved cysteine through the conserved F or W. A D gene is named only where the DNA matches it firmly. A clone size is listed for some rows: how often the clone was seen (once, few, many), or a class if it is expanded.

size	V	J	D	CDR3	DNA
.	TRBV3-1	TRBJ1-3	.	CASIPGNSGNTIYF	TGTGCCAGCATACCAGGCAACTCTGGAAACACCATATATTTT
.	TRBV7-9	TRBJ2-1	TRBD2	CASSLAGGIHEQFF	TGTGCCAGCAGCTTAGCGGGAGGGATCCATGAGCAGTTCTTC
.	TRBV27	TRBJ2-6	TRBD1	CASSLQGAPGANVLTF	TGTGCCAGCAGTCTTCAGGGGGCCCCTGGGGCCAACGTCCTGACTTTC
many	TRBV2	TRBJ2-1	.	CASSHGLFLANYNEQFF	TGTGCCAGCAGCCACGGTCTGTTTTTGGCAAACTACAATGAGCAGTTCTTC
few	TRBV21-1	TRBJ1-1	.	CASSKVGGLSYTEAFF	TGTGCCAGCAGCAAAGTTGGCGGCTTAAGTTACACTGAAGCTTTCTTT
many	TRBV12-3/TRBV12-4	TRBJ2-5	.	CASSLGQGKTQYF	TGTGCCAGCAGTTTAGGCCAGGGAAAGACCCAGTACTTC
.	TRBV28	TRBJ2-5	.	CASLSPGSEETQYF	TGTGCCAGCCTCTCCCCGGGGTCGGAAGAGACCCAGTACTTC
few	TRBV6-6	TRBJ2-7	TRBD1	CASSKDRAYEQYF	TGTGCCAGCAGTAAGGACAGGGCCTACGAGCAGTACTTC
.	TRBV12-3/TRBV12-4	TRBJ2-2	TRBD1	CASSATSTGGYGELFF	TGTGCCAGCAGCGCAACCTCTACAGGGGGCTACGGGGAGCTGTTTTTT
.	TRBV7-9	TRBJ1-1	.	CASSLAWRNTEAFF	TGTGCCAGCAGCTTAGCCTGGAGAAACACTGAAGCTTTCTTT
.	TRBV5-1	TRBJ1-2	TRBD1	CASSLRQGYGYTF	TGCGCCAGCAGCCTGAGACAGGGATATGGCTACACCTTC
.	TRBV7-9	TRBJ2-7	.	CASSLDALDEQYF	TGTGCCAGCAGCTTAGATGCGTTAGACGAGCAGTACTTC
few	TRBV12-3/TRBV12-4	TRBJ2-6	TRBD1	CASSTPQGAGGANVLTF	TGTGCCAGCAGTACCCCACAGGGGGCAGGGGGGGCCAACGTCCTGACTTTC
few	TRBV12-3/TRBV12-4	TRBJ2-2	.	CASNLGASRTGELFF	TGTGCCAGCAATCTGGGAGCTAGCCGTACCGGGGAGCTGTTTTTT
.	TRBV12-3/TRBV12-4	TRBJ1-1	.	CASSLVRSRDTEAFF	TGTGCCAGCAGTTTAGTCCGCAGCCGGGACACTGAAGCTTTCTTT
.	TRBV6-5	TRBJ2-5	.	CASSYGAGLETQYF	TGTGCCAGCAGTTACGGTGCAGGGCTGGAGACCCAGTACTTC
few	TRBV15	TRBJ2-1	TRBD2	CATSRDRPGLAGGPWDNEQFF	TGTGCCACCAGCAGAGATCGACCGGGACTAGCGGGAGGGCCTTGGGACAATGAGCAGTTCTTC
many	TRBV7-2	TRBJ2-6	.	CASSPQVRSGANVLTF	TGTGCCAGCAGCCCCCAAGTTAGATCTGGGGCCAACGTCCTGACTTTC
few	TRBV19	TRBJ2-5	.	CASSIDRNSGEETQYF	TGTGCCAGTAGTATAGATAGAAACTCCGGAGAAGAGACCCAGTACTTC
.	TRBV12-3/TRBV12-4	TRBJ2-7	.	CASSLLGRVASEQYF	TGTGCCAGCAGTTTACTGGGCAGGGTTGCCAGCGAGCAGTACTTC
many	TRBV18	TRBJ2-1	TRBD2	CASSPGLAGASSYNEQFF	TGTGCCAGCTCACCGGGACTAGCGGGGGCCAGCTCCTACAATGAGCAGTTCTTC
.	TRBV11-1	TRBJ2-3	TRBD2	CASSLATSGGNTQYF	TGTGCCAGCAGCTTAGCGACTAGCGGGGGGAATACGCAGTATTTT
.	TRBV5-1	TRBJ2-3	TRBD2	CASSLAGDRTDTQYF	TGCGCCAGCAGCCTAGCGGGAGACCGCACAGATACGCAGTATTTT
few	TRBV20-1	TRBJ2-1	TRBD2	CSARDTSGGYNEQFF	TGCAGTGCTAGAGATACTAGCGGGGGTTACAATGAGCAGTTCTTC
.	TRBV6-1	TRBJ2-5	TRBD1	CASRRTGIGLQETQYF	TGTGCCAGCAGAAGGACAGGGATCGGGCTCCAAGAGACCCAGTACTTC
many	TRBV7-8	TRBJ2-1	.	CASSFTSRNEQFF	TGTGCCAGCAGCTTCACAAGTCGGAATGAGCAGTTCTTC
many	TRBV28	TRBJ1-5	.	CASSLGGAGQPQHF	TGTGCCAGCAGTTTAGGGGGGGCAGGGCAGCCCCAGCATTTT
.	TRBV20-1	TRBJ2-7	TRBD2	CSARSSSGYEQYF	TGCAGTGCTAGGTCGTCTAGCGGCTACGAGCAGTACTTC
few	TRBV4-2	TRBJ1-5	.	CASSQDYDRRPQHF	TGTGCCAGCAGCCAAGATTATGATCGGCGGCCCCAGCATTTT